This T cell receptor (beta chain) emerged from a study of technical replicates of blood from a handful of donors. CDR1 and CDR2 (germline): SGHRS, YFSETQ. The junction had 17 bases not matched to a gene; V was cut back by 7 bases and J by 8 bases. The CDR3 loop spans 15 amino acids. The data were produced by immunoSEQ multiplex PCR, yet TCRdb's version contains in-frame clones alone and is incomplete. This table holds under 90,000 clones, around 94% found once. The sequence was collected from a human donor in good health. Sequencing used T cells isolated from PBMCs. The chain links TRBV5-1 to TRBJ1-1, with 7 bases fitting TRBD1. The CDR3 spells CASQAGDRAQTEAFF. The CDR3, as DNA: TGCGCCAGCCAGGCAGGGGACAGAGCTCAAACCGAAGCTTTCTTT.